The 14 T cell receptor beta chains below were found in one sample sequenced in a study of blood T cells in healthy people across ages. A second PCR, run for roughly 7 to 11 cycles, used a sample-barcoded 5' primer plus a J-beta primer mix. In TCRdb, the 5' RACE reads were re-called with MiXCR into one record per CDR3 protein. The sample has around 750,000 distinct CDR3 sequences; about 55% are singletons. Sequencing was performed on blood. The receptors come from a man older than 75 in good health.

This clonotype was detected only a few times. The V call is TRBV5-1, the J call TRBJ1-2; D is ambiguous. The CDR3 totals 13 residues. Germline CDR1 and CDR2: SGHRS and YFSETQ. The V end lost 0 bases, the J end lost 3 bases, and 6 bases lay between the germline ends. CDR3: CASSLGTDYGYTF. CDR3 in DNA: TGCGCCAGCAGCTTGGGGACGGACTATGGCTACACCTTC.

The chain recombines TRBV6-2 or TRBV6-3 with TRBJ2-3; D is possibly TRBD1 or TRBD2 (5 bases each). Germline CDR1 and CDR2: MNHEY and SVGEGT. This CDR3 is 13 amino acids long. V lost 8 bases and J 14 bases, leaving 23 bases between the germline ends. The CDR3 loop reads CASLGASYRDAYF. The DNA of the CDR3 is TGTGCCAGCCTAGGGGCTAGCTACAGAGACGCGTATTTT.

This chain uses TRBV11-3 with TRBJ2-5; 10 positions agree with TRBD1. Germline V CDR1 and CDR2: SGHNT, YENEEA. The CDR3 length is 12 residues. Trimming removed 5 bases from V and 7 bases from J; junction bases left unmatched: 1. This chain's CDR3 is CASSRTGGTQYF. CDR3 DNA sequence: TGTGCCAGCAGCCGGACAGGGGGGACCCAGTACTTC.

CDR3 in amino acids: CASSYGLAGVLNEQFF. The DNA for the CDR3 is TGTGCCAGCAGCTATGGACTAGCGGGAGTGTTGAATGAGCAGTTCTTC. This chain joins TRBV7-9 and TRBJ2-1; TRBD2 matches 13 bases. V trimming: 4 bases; J trimming: 7 bases; junction bases outside the gene matches: 7. The germline V gene encodes CDR1 SEHNR and CDR2 FQNEAQ (reference sequence). This CDR3 has 16 residues. Combining the CDR3 with reference TRBV7-9 and TRBJ2-1 gives the whole variable domain DTGVSQNPRHKITKRGQNVTFRCDPISEHNRLYWYRQTLGQGPEFLTYFQNEAQLEKSRLLSDRFSAERPKGSFSTLEIQRTEQGDSAMYLCASSYGLAGVLNEQFFGPGTRLTVL.

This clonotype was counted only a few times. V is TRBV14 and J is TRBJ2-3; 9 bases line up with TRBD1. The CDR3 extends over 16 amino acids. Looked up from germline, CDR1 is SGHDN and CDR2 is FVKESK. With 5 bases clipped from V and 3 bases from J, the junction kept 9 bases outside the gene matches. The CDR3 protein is CASSSYRGQLTDTQYF. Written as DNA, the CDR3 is TGTGCCAGCAGCTCTTACAGGGGGCAGTTGACAGATACGCAGTATTTT.

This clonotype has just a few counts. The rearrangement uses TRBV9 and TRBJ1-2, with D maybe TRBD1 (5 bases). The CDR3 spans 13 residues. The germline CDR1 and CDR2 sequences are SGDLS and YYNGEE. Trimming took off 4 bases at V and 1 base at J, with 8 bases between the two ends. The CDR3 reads CASSSRVNYGYTF. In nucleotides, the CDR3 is TGTGCCAGCAGCTCCAGGGTTAACTATGGCTACACCTTC.

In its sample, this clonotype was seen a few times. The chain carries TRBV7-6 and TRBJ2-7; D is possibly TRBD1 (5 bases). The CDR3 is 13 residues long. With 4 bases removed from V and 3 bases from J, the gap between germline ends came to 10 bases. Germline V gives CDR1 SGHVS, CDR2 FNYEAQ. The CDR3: CASSSYTGYEQYF. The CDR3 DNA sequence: TGTGCCAGCAGCTCCTACACAGGCTACGAGCAGTACTTC. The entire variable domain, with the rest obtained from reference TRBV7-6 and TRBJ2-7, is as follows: GAGVSQSPRYKVTKRGQDVALRCDPISGHVSLYWYRQALGQGPEFLTYFNYEAQQDKSGLPNDRFSAERPEGSISTLTIQRTEQRDSAMYRCASSSYTGYEQYFGPGTRLTVT.

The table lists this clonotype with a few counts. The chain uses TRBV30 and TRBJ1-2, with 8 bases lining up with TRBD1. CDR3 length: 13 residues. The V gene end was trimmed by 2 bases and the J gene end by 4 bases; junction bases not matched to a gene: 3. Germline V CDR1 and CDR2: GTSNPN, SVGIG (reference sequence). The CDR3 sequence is CAWSTGQGYGYTF. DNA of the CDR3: TGTGCCTGGAGTACTGGACAGGGCTATGGCTACACCTTC.

Written as DNA, the CDR3 is TGCGCCAGCAGCTTGGAACAGGGGGTTCTAGGGGAGCAGTACTTC. Protein sequence: CASSLEQGVLGEQYF. This sequence joins TRBV5-1 and TRBJ2-4; 8 bases agree with TRBD1. The germline V gene has CDR1 SGHRS and CDR2 YFSETQ. This CDR3 is 15 amino acids long. V gave up 0 bases and J gave up 13 bases; unmatched junction bases: 12.

The CDR3 coding sequence is TGCAGTGCTAGAGATCCTACTAGCGGGGGTATACGTGAGCAGTACTTC. Its translation is CSARDPTSGGIREQYF. The chain employs TRBV20-1 and TRBJ2-7; 11 nucleotides match TRBD2. The CDR3 has 16 amino acids. The V gene's germline CDR1 is DFQATT and CDR2 SNEGSKA (reference sequence). V was clipped by 0 bases and J by 7 bases; unmatched bases: 11.

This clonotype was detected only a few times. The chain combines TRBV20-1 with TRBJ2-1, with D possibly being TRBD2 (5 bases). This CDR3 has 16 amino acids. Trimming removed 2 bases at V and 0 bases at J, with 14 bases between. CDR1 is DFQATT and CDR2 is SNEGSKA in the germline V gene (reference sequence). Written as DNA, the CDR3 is TGCAGTGCTAGACCTTCCGAGCGGTTCTCCTACAATGAGCAGTTCTTC. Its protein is CSARPSERFSYNEQFF.

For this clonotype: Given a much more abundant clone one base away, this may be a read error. Here the CDR3 DNA reads TGTGCCAGCAGCTTAAGGGCGACTAGCGGCTACAATGAGCAGTACTTC. Its protein is CASSLRATSGYNEQYF. This chain uses TRBV7-2 with TRBJ2-1; TRBD2 aligns across 9 bases. The J call may not be correct, given that the DNA end is closer to TRBJ2-7. CDR1 is SGHTA, CDR2 FQGNSA, per germline. The CDR3 runs 16 residues.

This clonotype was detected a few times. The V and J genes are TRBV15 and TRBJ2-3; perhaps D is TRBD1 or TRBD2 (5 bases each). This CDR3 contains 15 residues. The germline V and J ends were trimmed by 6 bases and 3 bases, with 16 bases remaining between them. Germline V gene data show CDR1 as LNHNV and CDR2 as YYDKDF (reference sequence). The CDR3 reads CATSTVGAGTDTQYF. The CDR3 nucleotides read TGTGCCACCAGTACCGTCGGGGCTGGTACAGATACGCAGTATTTT.

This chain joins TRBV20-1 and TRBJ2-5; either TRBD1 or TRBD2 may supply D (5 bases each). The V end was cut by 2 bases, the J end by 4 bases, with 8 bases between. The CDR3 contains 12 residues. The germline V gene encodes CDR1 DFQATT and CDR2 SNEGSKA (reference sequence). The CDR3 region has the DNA TGCAGTGCTAGACAGGGACCAGAGACCCAGTACTTC. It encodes CSARQGPETQYF.